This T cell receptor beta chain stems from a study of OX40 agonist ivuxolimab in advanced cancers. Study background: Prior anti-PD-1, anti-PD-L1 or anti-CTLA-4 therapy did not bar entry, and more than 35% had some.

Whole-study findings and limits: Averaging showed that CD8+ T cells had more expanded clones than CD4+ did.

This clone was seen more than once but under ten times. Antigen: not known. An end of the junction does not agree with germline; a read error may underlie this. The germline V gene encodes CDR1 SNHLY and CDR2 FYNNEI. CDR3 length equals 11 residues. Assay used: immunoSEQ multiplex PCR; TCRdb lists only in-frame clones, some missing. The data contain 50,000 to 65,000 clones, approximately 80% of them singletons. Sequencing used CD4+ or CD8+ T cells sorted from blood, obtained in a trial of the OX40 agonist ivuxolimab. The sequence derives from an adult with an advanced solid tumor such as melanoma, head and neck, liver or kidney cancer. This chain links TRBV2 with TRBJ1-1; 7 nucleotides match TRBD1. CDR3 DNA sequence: TGTGCCAGCAGTAAAGCGGGACAGTTATTCTTT. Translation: CASSKAGQLFF.